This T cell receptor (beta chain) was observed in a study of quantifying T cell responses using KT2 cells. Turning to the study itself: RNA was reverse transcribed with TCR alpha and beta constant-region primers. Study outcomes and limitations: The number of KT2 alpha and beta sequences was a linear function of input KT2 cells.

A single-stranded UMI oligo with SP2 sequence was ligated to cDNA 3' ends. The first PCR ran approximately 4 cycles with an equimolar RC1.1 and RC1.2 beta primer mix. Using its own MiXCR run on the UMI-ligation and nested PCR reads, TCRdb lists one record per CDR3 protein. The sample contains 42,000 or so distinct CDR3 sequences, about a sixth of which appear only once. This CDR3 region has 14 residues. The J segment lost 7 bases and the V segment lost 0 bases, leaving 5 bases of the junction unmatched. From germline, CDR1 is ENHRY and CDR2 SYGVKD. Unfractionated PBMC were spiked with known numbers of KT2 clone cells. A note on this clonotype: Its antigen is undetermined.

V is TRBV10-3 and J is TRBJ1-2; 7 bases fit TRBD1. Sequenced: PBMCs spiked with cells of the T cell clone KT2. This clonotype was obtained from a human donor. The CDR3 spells CAISESTGVAGYTF. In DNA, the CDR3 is TGTGCCATCAGTGAGTCCACAGGGGTGGCTGGCTACACCTTC.